These 28 T cell receptor beta chains originate from one sample sequenced in a study of blood T cell repertoires in COVID-19. Profiling relied on immunoSEQ multiplex PCR, and the TCRdb table lists in-frame clones only, not all of them. Among hundreds of thousands of clones listed, 75% to 90% were seen once. The specimen was PBMCs or T cells enriched from blood (not recorded which). The receptors shown here come from a woman in her thirties or forties who had recovered from COVID-19.

The chain uses TRBV12-5 and TRBJ2-2; 7 bases agree with TRBD2. V dropped 5 bases and J dropped 0; count of bases not matched to a gene: 6. The V gene's germline CDR1 is LGHNT and CDR2 FRNRAP. The CDR3 sequence is 16 residues long. The CDR3, as DNA: TGTGCTAGTGGTCGCGGGGACTATGCGAACACCGGGGAGCTGTTTTTT. Encoded protein: CASGRGDYANTGELFF. The whole variable domain, filled in from reference TRBV12-5 and TRBJ2-2, reads DARVTQTPRHKVTEMGQEVTMRCQPILGHNTVFWYRQTMMQGLELLAYFRNRAPLDDSGMPKDRFSAEMPDATLATLKIQPSEPRDSAVYFCASGRGDYANTGELFFGEGSRLTVL.

The chain has TRBV7-8 and TRBJ1-2; D may be TRBD1 (5 bases). Trimming removed 5 bases from V and 4 bases from J, with 14 bases in between. This CDR3 contains 14 residues. Germline lookup yields CDR1 SGHVS and CDR2 FQNEAQ. The CDR3 bases are TGTGCCAGCAGCCTGGACGGGGGAACCTATGGCTACACCTTC. Protein sequence: CASSLDGGTYGYTF.

This chain uses TRBV18 with TRBJ1-2, with TRBD1 identical over 9 bases. The length of the CDR3 is 15 residues. Germline V gene sequence: CDR1 KGHSH, CDR2 LQKENI. The J segment lost 4 bases and the V segment lost 3 bases, leaving 6 bases of the junction unmatched. CDR3: CASSPRTGDTYGYTF. CDR3 nucleotide sequence: TGTGCCAGCTCACCCAGGACAGGGGATACCTATGGCTACACCTTC.

The V gene is TRBV27, the J gene TRBJ1-2, with no clear D. The CDR3 is 15 residues long. With 5 bases removed from V and 7 bases from J, the gap between germline ends came to 20 bases. Germline assignment: CDR1 MNHEY and CDR2 SMNVEV (reference sequence). This CDR3 is CASSLTAGEIPGYTF. In DNA form, the CDR3 reads TGTGCCAGCAGTCTGACGGCGGGCGAAATACCTGGCTACACCTTC.

V is TRBV18 and J is TRBJ1-2; 9 bases align to TRBD1. The germline V gene has CDR1 KGHSH and CDR2 LQKENI. Trimming cost V 8 bases and J 6 bases; bases outside gene matches: 10. The CDR3 spans 14 residues. The CDR3 DNA reads TGTGCCAGCCGCCAATTGGACAGGGGCCATGGCTACACCTTC. Residues: CASRQLDRGHGYTF.

The CDR3 nucleotides are TGCGCCAGCAGATATCAGACAGGGGGCGACTACGAGCAGTACTTC. Its protein is CASRYQTGGDYEQYF. V and J are TRBV5-1 and TRBJ2-7; 10 positions match TRBD1. The CDR3 has 15 amino acids. In germline, CDR1 is SGHRS, CDR2 YFSETQ. V lost 5 bases to trimming and J lost 3 bases; unmatched junction nucleotides: 8.

The DNA of the CDR3 is TGTGCCAGTGCCCCTGGCAGGGGCTCCTATGGCTACACCTTC. Its protein is CASAPGRGSYGYTF. The genes are TRBV19 and TRBJ1-2; possibly TRBD1 for D (6 bases). Trimming removed 8 bases at V and 4 bases at J, with 17 bases between. This CDR3 spans 14 amino acids. Germline assignment: CDR1 LNHDA and CDR2 SQIVND (reference sequence).

This chain uses TRBV7-2 with TRBJ2-1, with a weak D call TRBD2 (5 bases). CDR3 length equals 15 residues. Trimming stripped 1 base from V and 4 bases from J, with 11 bases between. Germline V gene lookup returns CDR1 SGHTA and CDR2 FQGNSA. CDR3 sequence: CASSLGTDSYNEQFF. Written as DNA, the CDR3 is TGTGCCAGCAGCTTAGGGACGGACTCATACAATGAGCAGTTCTTC. Full variable domain (remainder filled in from reference TRBV7-2 and TRBJ2-1): GAGVSQSPSNKVTEKGKDVELRCDPISGHTALYWYRQSLGQGLEFLIYFQGNSAPDKSGLPSDRFSAERTGGSVSTLTIQRTQQEDSAVYLCASSLGTDSYNEQFFGPGTRLTVL.

This clone was picked up a small number of times. The chain joins TRBV7-9 to TRBJ2-2; TRBD1 is a possible D gene (6 bases). The length of the CDR3 is 13 residues. Looked up from germline, CDR1 is SEHNR and CDR2 is FQNEAQ (reference sequence). The V and J ends lost 6 bases and 6 bases respectively, with 11 bases between them. In DNA, the CDR3 is TGTGCCAGCAGACAGACAGGACCCGGGGAGCTGTTTTTT. Translated: CASRQTGPGELFF.

The V call is TRBV5-1, the J call TRBJ1-2; D remains unclear. V shed 2 bases and J shed 2 bases, with 10 bases lying between them. This CDR3 has 14 residues. Germline-derived CDR1 and CDR2 are SGHRS and YFSETQ. The CDR3 nucleotides are TGCGCCAGCAGCTTCCCGGGGATGAACTATGGCTACACCTTC. Translating gives CASSFPGMNYGYTF.

The chain has TRBV5-1 and TRBJ2-3; D may be TRBD2 (7 bases). Per germline, CDR1 SGHRS and CDR2 YFSETQ. The CDR3 has 16 amino acids. The V gene lost 0 bases and the J gene lost 3 bases, with 14 bases spanning the gap. CDR3 sequence reads: CASSLEGGGSTDTQYF. The CDR3 nucleotides are TGCGCCAGCAGCTTGGAGGGCGGGGGCTCAACAGATACGCAGTATTTT.

The chain links TRBV4-3 to TRBJ1-1; no firm D call. This CDR3 has 13 amino acids. Trimming shortened V by 0 bases and J by 11 bases, and 13 bases separated the two germline ends. Germline V gene lookup returns CDR1 LGHNA and CDR2 YSLEER. DNA for the CDR3: TGCGCCAGCAGCCAAGAACTTGTCACAGAGGCTTTCTTT. Amino acids: CASSQELVTEAFF.

The chain carries TRBV12-3 or TRBV12-4 and TRBJ2-5, with D perhaps TRBD2 (5 bases). The CDR3 is 13 amino acids. Trimming took 10 bases from V and 2 from J, leaving 14 bases between them. In nucleotides, the CDR3 is TGTGCCATCGCCCGCGGGCGGCAAGAGACCCAGTACTTC. Translating gives CAIARGRQETQYF.

The table lists this clone with a count of one. The chain uses TRBV5-4 and TRBJ2-5; 8 bases are a match to TRBD2. The CDR3 runs 15 residues. V lost 4 bases to trimming and J lost 0 bases; unmatched junction nucleotides: 5. Germline-derived CDR1 and CDR2 are SGHNT and YYREEE (reference sequence). The CDR3 region has the DNA TGTGCCAGCAGCGTAGCGGGATGGTACCAAGAGACCCAGTACTTC. This translates into CASSVAGWYQETQYF.

This clone has just a few counts. This rearrangement joins TRBV13 to TRBJ1-1, with 7 bases aligning to TRBD1. With V trimmed by 1 base and J by 3 bases, 2 bases remained unmatched. The germline V gene has CDR1 PRHDT and CDR2 FYEKMQ (reference sequence). This CDR3 contains 14 residues. The CDR3 loop reads CASSLAGGYTEAFF. CDR3 in DNA: TGTGCCAGCAGCTTAGCAGGGGGGTACACTGAAGCTTTCTTT.

Here the CDR3 reads CASSSLAGGGGELFF. In DNA form, the CDR3 reads TGTGCCAGCAGCTCACTAGCGGGAGGGGGCGGGGAGCTGTTTTTT. The rearrangement uses TRBV5-4 and TRBJ2-2; 13 bases align to TRBD2. V trimming: 3 bases; J trimming: 7 bases; junction bases outside the gene matches: 3. Germline V gene data show CDR1 as SGHNT and CDR2 as YYREEE (reference sequence). The CDR3 runs to 15 residues.

The rearrangement joins TRBV27 to TRBJ2-7; maybe TRBD2 (5 bases). CDR1 and CDR2 from the germline V gene are MNHEY and SMNVEV (reference sequence). This CDR3 has 13 residues. Trimming removed 6 bases from V and 2 bases from J, with 11 bases in between. The CDR3 nucleotides are TGTGCCAGCAGCTCGACGGGGACCTACGAGCAGTACTTC. It codes for CASSSTGTYEQYF.

The rearrangement links TRBV11-2 to TRBJ1-4; 8 bases agree with TRBD1. CDR1 SGHAT and CDR2 FQNNGV come from the germline V gene. CDR3 length: 15 amino acids. Trimming took 5 bases from V and 5 from J; bases not matched to a gene: 7. The CDR3 is CASSTDRGGNEKLFF. CDR3 sequence (DNA): TGTGCCAGCAGCACAGACAGGGGAGGAAATGAAAAACTGTTTTTT.

The chain employs TRBV7-3 and TRBJ2-5; 9 nucleotides align to TRBD2. CDR1 is SGHTA and CDR2 is FQGTGA in the germline V gene. This CDR3 is built from 18 residues. Unmatched junction bases numbered 9, after V lost 0 bases and J lost 1 base. The CDR3 nucleotides read TGTGCCAGCAGCTTAACTGGACTCGGAGCGGGGGGCCAAGAGACCCAGTACTTC. Encoded protein: CASSLTGLGAGGQETQYF.

This clone was seen a handful of times. The chain recombines TRBV5-1 with TRBJ2-7; a weak D match, TRBD1 (5 bases). Trimming shortened V by 4 bases and J by 2 bases, and 7 bases separated the two germline ends. The CDR3 consists of 12 residues. Germline V gene sequence: CDR1 SGHRS, CDR2 YFSETQ. CDR3 in DNA: TGCGCCAGCAGCGACAGCCCCTACGAGCAGTACTTC. Translated: CASSDSPYEQYF. The whole variable domain, remainder taken from reference TRBV5-1 and TRBJ2-7, is KAGVTQTPRYLIKTRGQQVTLSCSPISGHRSVSWYQQTPGQGLQFLFEYFSETQRNKGNFPGRFSGRQFSNSRSEMNVSTLELGDSALYLCASSDSPYEQYFGPGTRLTVT.

V is TRBV2 and J is TRBJ2-5, with 9 bases that match TRBD1. V lost 5 bases, J lost 5 bases, and 6 bases stayed unmatched. CDR1 SNHLY and CDR2 FYNNEI come from the germline V gene. The CDR3 loop spans 14 amino acids. The CDR3 DNA follows: TGTGCCAGCAGTAAGGACAGGGGCTGGGAGACCCAGTACTTC. It yields the protein CASSKDRGWETQYF.

The CDR3 here is CASSGRGQGAAGELFF. CDR3 DNA sequence: TGTGCCAGCAGTGGACGGGGACAGGGGGCTGCCGGGGAGCTGTTTTTT. This chain connects TRBV2 to TRBJ2-2, with TRBD1 identical over 12 bases. J gave up 6 bases and V 4 bases, and 6 bases lay outside the gene matches. Germline loops: CDR1 SNHLY, CDR2 FYNNEI. The CDR3 extends over 16 amino acids.

The V and J genes are TRBV6-1 and TRBJ1-5, with D uncertain. This CDR3 has 18 amino acids. Germline V gene sequence: CDR1 MNHNS, CDR2 SASEGT. The germline V and J ends were trimmed by 3 bases and 2 bases, with 20 bases remaining between them. CDR3 sequence reads: CASSDGPRLPGGNQPQHF. The CDR3 coding sequence is TGTGCCAGCAGTGATGGGCCCCGCCTCCCCGGGGGCAATCAGCCCCAGCATTTT.

The chain employs TRBV6-5 and TRBJ1-3; weak D call: TRBD1 (5 bases). The CDR3 loop spans 13 amino acids. Germline V CDR1 and CDR2: MNHEY, SVGAGI. V gave up 6 bases and J gave up 9 bases, with 15 bases separating them. Written as DNA, the CDR3 is TGTGCCAGCAGGGCAGGGATCGATGGCACCATATATTTT. It yields the protein CASRAGIDGTIYF.

Written as DNA, the CDR3 is TGTGCCAGCAGCGCCCCTGGGGGCGGTAGCGGGAGTTTTAATGAGCAGTTCTTC. This codes for CASSAPGGGSGSFNEQFF. The chain recombines TRBV9 with TRBJ2-1; 9 bases align to TRBD2. From germline, CDR1 is SGDLS and CDR2 YYNGEE. Unmatched junction bases numbered 17, after V lost 3 bases and J lost 7 bases. The CDR3 sequence is 18 residues long.

The chain uses TRBV10-3 and TRBJ2-1, with 7 bases aligning to TRBD1. V was pared by 4 bases and J by 0 bases, with 0 bases of the junction left unmatched. Per the germline V gene, CDR1 is ENHRY and CDR2 is SYGVKD. This CDR3 spans 14 amino acids. Here the CDR3 DNA reads TGTGCCATCAGTGGGGACAGCTCCTACAATGAGCAGTTCTTC. The encoded protein is CAISGDSSYNEQFF.

This chain connects TRBV18 to TRBJ1-2; 7 bases match TRBD1. The CDR3 contains 15 residues. V gave up 3 bases and J gave up 4 bases; unmatched junction bases: 8. Germline values: CDR1 KGHSH, CDR2 LQKENI. CDR3 in DNA: TGTGCCAGCTCACCCAGAGAGGGGGCAGGCTATGGCTACACCTTC. Amino acids: CASSPREGAGYGYTF.

The genes are TRBV27 and TRBJ2-7; 7 bases fit TRBD2. CDR3 length equals 15 residues. With V trimmed by 0 bases and J by 3 bases, 5 bases remained unmatched. Germline assignment: CDR1 MNHEY and CDR2 SMNVEV (reference sequence). The CDR3 loop is CASSLSGLGNYEQYF. DNA of the CDR3: TGTGCCAGCAGTTTATCCGGACTAGGAAACTACGAGCAGTACTTC.